This T cell receptor (beta chain) was obtained from a study of early T cells in non-severe SARS-CoV-2 infection. Study findings and constraints: The VDJdb matching leaned toward anti-spike CD8 responses and overlooked private and CD4 specificities.

This clonotype was observed at least ten times. The antigen remains unidentified. The V gene lost 5 bases and the J gene lost 0 bases, with 5 bases spanning the gap. Germline V gene sequence: CDR1 DFQATT, CDR2 SNEGSKA (reference sequence). The CDR3 is 12 residues long. The library protocol tagged individual cDNA molecules with unique molecular identifiers. In TCRdb, the 5' RACE reads were re-called with MiXCR into one record per CDR3 protein. This sample has 70,000 to 85,000 distinct CDR3 sequences, with 9.5% to 13% found just once. The receptor was derived from an adult who was a healthcare worker with PCR-confirmed SARS-CoV-2 infection or an uninfected control (not recorded which). The chain uses TRBV20-1 and TRBJ2-1; D is unclear. The sequencing input was whole blood. The CDR3 spells CSAFSSYNEQFF. The CDR3 DNA reads TGCAGTGCTTTTTCCTCCTACAATGAGCAGTTCTTC.